A selection of T cell receptor beta chains follows, all from one sample in a study of blood T cells in healthy people across ages. TCRdb passed the 5' RACE reads through MiXCR, listing each CDR3 protein once. This sample has roughly 700,000 distinct CDR3 sequences, with around 49% found just once. The sequencing input was blood. Receptor source: an older woman in good health. The CDR3 runs from the conserved cysteine through the conserved F or W. A D gene is named only where the DNA matches it firmly. Size values are once, few and many counts, or a class for expanded clones, and some rows have none.

j_call v_call clone_size d_call cdr3_nt cdr3_aa
TRBJ2-5 TRBV7-3 few . TGTGCCAGCAGCCTCCGATCTAGAGCTCGGGACAATGAGCAGTACTTC CASSLRSRARDNEQYF
TRBJ2-1 TRBV4-3 . TRBD2 TGCGCCAGCAGCGTTAGCGGGAGCTACGATGAGCAGTTATTC CASSVSGSYDEQLF
TRBJ2-7 TRBV6-6 . . TGTGCCAGCAGTGACTCACTAGGTTACGAGCAGTACTTC CASSDSLGYEQYF
TRBJ2-5 TRBV5-1 . . TGCGCCAGCAGCTTGTCAGTGAGCATCCAGACCCAGTACTTC CASSLSVSIQTQYF
TRBJ2-5 TRBV9 few TRBD2 TGTGCCAGCAGCTTAAAGACTAGCGGGAGAGGAGAGACCCAGTACTTC CASSLKTSGRGETQYF
TRBJ2-3 TRBV7-3 few TRBD1 TGTGCCAGCAGCTCCCAAGGACAGGGTCTCTATACGCAGTATTTT CASSSQGQGLYTQYF
TRBJ1-5 TRBV10-3 . . TGTGCCATCAGTGAGGAGACTAGCGGGAATCAGCCCCAGCATTTT CAISEETSGNQPQHF
TRBJ2-1 TRBV7-2 . TRBD2 TGTGCCAGCAGCTTAACTAGCGGGAGGGAGGGCGAGACCCAGTTCTTC CASSLTSGREGETQFF
TRBJ2-6 TRBV7-6 many . TGTGCCAGCAGCCCCAGATCAGGGGCTGGGGCCAACGTCCTGACTTTC CASSPRSGAGANVLTF
TRBJ2-5 TRBV5-1 few . TGCGCCAGCAGCTTTTCGGCTAGGAGTGCGGATGAGACCCAGTACTTC CASSFSARSADETQYF
TRBJ1-6 TRBV20-1 . TRBD1 TGCAGTGCTGCCCCGGGACAGACCGATTCACCCCTCCACTTT CSAAPGQTDSPLHF
TRBJ2-2 TRBV5-1 few TRBD2 TGCGCCAGCAGCTACAGGACTAGCAAAGCCGGGGAGCTGTTTTTT CASSYRTSKAGELFF
TRBJ2-7 TRBV7-2 . . TGTGCCAGCAGCCTAAATCCCGCAGGGGACTACGAGCAGTACTTC CASSLNPAGDYEQYF
TRBJ2-1 TRBV20-1 . TRBD2 TGCAGTGCTAGTGTGTTAGAGGGGTTAGCGGGAGTTGTTGAGCAGTTCTTC CSASVLEGLAGVVEQFF
TRBJ2-7 TRBV2 few . TGTGCCAGCAGTGAAGGTAGATTCAACTACGAGCAGTACTTC CASSEGRFNYEQYF
TRBJ2-1 TRBV18 once . TGTGCCAGCTCACCACCCATTTGGGCAGTAGAGTGGAATGAGCAGTTCTTC CASSPPIWAVEWNEQFF
TRBJ2-3 TRBV29-1 . TRBD1 TGCAGCGTTTCAGGACAGGTAAATACGCAGTATTTT CSVSGQVNTQYF
TRBJ2-1 TRBV2 . . TGTGCCACCAAACGAAGGAACTCCTACAATGAGCAGTTCTTC CATKRRNSYNEQFF
TRBJ1-6 TRBV27 few . TGTGCCAGCAGTTTATCTAGGTGGAATTCACCCCTCCACTTT CASSLSRWNSPLHF
TRBJ2-3 TRBV28 . . TGTGCCAGCAGTTTTATGGAGGGGACAGAAACAGATACGCAGTATTTT CASSFMEGTETDTQYF
TRBJ2-1 TRBV6-1 . TRBD2 TGTGCCAGCACGGGACTAAGAGACATCAATGAGCAGTTCTTC CASTGLRDINEQFF
TRBJ2-3 TRBV9 once TRBD2 TGTGCCAGCAGCCCCCCAGCGGGAGGGCCAGGGGATATGCAGTATTTT CASSPPAGGPGDMQYF
TRBJ2-1 TRBV29-1 . . TGCAGCGGTAGTGGGGCCCACAATGAGCAGTTCTTC CSGSGAHNEQFF
TRBJ1-6 TRBV6-5 . . TGTGCCAGCAGTTGGGACGGAGATAATTCACCCCTCCACTTT CASSWDGDNSPLHF
TRBJ2-1 TRBV11-2 . . TGTGCCAGCAGCTGGTGGGGGGATGAGCAGTTCTTC CASSWWGDEQFF
TRBJ1-1 TRBV29-1 few . TGCAGCGTTGCTCAGGGAGACACTGAAGCTTTCTTT CSVAQGDTEAFF
TRBJ2-3 TRBV30 . . TGTGCCTCCACAGGGTGGGGCACAGATACGCAGTATTTT CASTGWGTDTQYF
TRBJ1-1 TRBV24-1 . . TGTGCCACCAGTGAGGCAGGGAGGAATACTGAAGCTTTCTTT CATSEAGRNTEAFF
TRBJ1-4 TRBV29-1 few . TGCAGCGTTCGAAGACTGCTAACTAATGAAAAACTGTTTTTT CSVRRLLTNEKLFF
TRBJ2-7 TRBV10-3 once . TGTGCCATCGGCGAGATTAGCAGCGAGCAGTACTTC CAIGEISSEQYF
TRBJ2-4 TRBV4-3 . . TGCGCCAGCAGCCAAGATCTGTCCCGGGAGCAGTACTTC CASSQDLSREQYF
TRBJ2-7 TRBV28 . TRBD2 TGTGCCAGCAGTTTGTGGGTGGGTCGGCTAGCGGGATCCAACTACGAGCAGTACTTC CASSLWVGRLAGSNYEQYF
TRBJ2-3 TRBV4-1 few . TGCGCCAGCAGCCGAGAACGAGATACGCAGTATTTT CASSRERDTQYF
TRBJ1-5 TRBV28 . . TGTGCCAGCACCCCATCGGGGGGGCCGGGTCAGCCCCAGCATTTT CASTPSGGPGQPQHF
TRBJ2-3 TRBV2 few TRBD2 TGTGCCAGCAGTGGACTAGCGGGTTCCGGCACAGATACGCAGTATTTT CASSGLAGSGTDTQYF
TRBJ1-2 TRBV2 . . TGTGCCAGCACCTATCGGACGGACAACTATGGCTACACCTTC CASTYRTDNYGYTF
TRBJ2-4 TRBV5-1 . . TGCGCCAGCAGCTTAATAGGGTCTCCGAACATTCAGTACTTC CASSLIGSPNIQYF
TRBJ2-5 TRBV20-1 few . TGCAGTGCTAGGGCCCATCGTGGGGGCCGTGAGACCCAGTACTTC CSARAHRGGRETQYF
TRBJ2-1 TRBV19 . TRBD1 TGTGCCAGTACCCTGGACAGGGGAGCCTACAATGAGCAGTTCTTC CASTLDRGAYNEQFF
TRBJ2-1 TRBV4-1 few TRBD2 TGCGCCAGCAGCCAACTAGGGACTAGCGGGGCCCGCAATGAGCAGTTCTTC CASSQLGTSGARNEQFF
TRBJ2-1 TRBV20-1 . TRBD2 TGCAGTGCTAGAGATGGTAGCGGGGTATACAATGAGCAGTTCTTC CSARDGSGVYNEQFF
TRBJ2-7 TRBV6-2/TRBV6-3 . TRBD2 TGTGCCAGCAGGGGCCTGGATGGGACTAGCAAGTACGAGCAGTACTTC CASRGLDGTSKYEQYF
TRBJ2-7 TRBV7-2 few TRBD2 TGTGCCAGCAGCTTTACTAGCGGGAGTATTTACGAGCAGTACTTC CASSFTSGSIYEQYF
TRBJ2-3 TRBV18 many TRBD2 TGTGCCAGCTCACCAAGCACTAGCGGGAACGCAGATACGCAGTATTTT CASSPSTSGNADTQYF
TRBJ2-7 TRBV15 . TRBD1 TGTGCCACCAGCAGAGATGGGCTAGGACAGGGGACCTACGAGCAGTACTTC CATSRDGLGQGTYEQYF
TRBJ2-7 TRBV7-9 few TRBD2 TGTGCCAGCAGGTCGGGAGGGGGGACAAGTTTCTACGAGCAGTACTTC CASRSGGGTSFYEQYF
TRBJ2-7 TRBV9 . TRBD2 TGTGCCAGCAGCGAGACTAGCGGGGTGTACGAGCAGTACTTC CASSETSGVYEQYF
TRBJ2-4 TRBV5-1 . TRBD1 TGCGCCAGCAGCTTTTCCGGGACAGGGGGCCTTGAGCAGTACTTC CASSFSGTGGLEQYF
TRBJ2-1 TRBV14 . TRBD2 TGTGCCAGCAGTCGATATCTAGCGGGAGGTTACAATGAGCAGTTCTTC CASSRYLAGGYNEQFF
TRBJ2-1 TRBV5-4 . . TGTGCCAGCAGCCCAGGACCATCCTACAATGAGCAGTTCTTC CASSPGPSYNEQFF
TRBJ2-7 TRBV20-1 . TRBD2 TGCAGTGCTAGAAGTAGGACTAGCGGCTACGAGCAGTACTTC CSARSRTSGYEQYF
TRBJ2-7 TRBV5-1 . . TGCGCCCCCCCCGGGAGACGCTCCTACGAGCAGTACTTC CAPPGRRSYEQYF
TRBJ2-7 TRBV15 few TRBD2 TGTGCCACCAGCAGAGGTGGGAGGGCCAACGAGCAGTACTTC CATSRGGRANEQYF
TRBJ1-4 TRBV20-1 few TRBD1 TGCAGTGCCCTCGACAGGGGAGGAGAAAAACTGTTTTTT CSALDRGGEKLFF